The rows below give T cell receptor beta chains drawn from one sample of a study of T cell responses to AZD1222 COVID-19 vaccine. Some clones are missing from TCRdb's copy, which holds only in-frame ones; the method was immunoSEQ multiplex PCR. The sample has around 140,000 clones; around 90% are singletons. This material consisted of peripheral blood, taken on day 0 of AZD1222 vaccination. Receptors were obtained from an adult in good health. The CDR3 runs from the conserved cysteine through the conserved F or W. Fields, in order: CDR3 length, J gene, D gene, V gene, CDR3 protein. D genes are given only for firm matches.

>14|TRBJ2-7|TRBD1|TRBV5-1
CASSQKTGPNEQYF
>16|TRBJ1-1|-|TRBV5-1
CASSFLGGVMNTEAFF
>16|TRBJ2-1|TRBD2|TRBV4-1
CASSDLRLAAHNEQFF
>15|TRBJ1-2|TRBD1|TRBV7-6
CASSRGQGTNYGYTF
>15|TRBJ1-5|TRBD1|TRBV6-5
CASSKTGEGNQPQHF
>12|TRBJ2-1|-|TRBV18
CASSEPYNEQFF
>13|TRBJ1-5|-|TRBV4-3
CASSQVYNQPQHF
>19|TRBJ2-4|-|TRBV4-3
CASSQDQLRTQEEDGIQYF
>16|TRBJ2-2|-|TRBV13
CASSSLQGTNTGELFF
>15|TRBJ2-2|-|TRBV18
CASSPLEKHTGELFF
>15|TRBJ2-2|TRBD2|TRBV4-2
CASSQSGLASGELFF
>15|TRBJ2-6|TRBD1|TRBV19
CASLTTGAGANVLTF
>17|TRBJ1-1|-|TRBV4-1
CASSQERIVMMNTEAFF
>15|TRBJ2-7|TRBD1|TRBV6-1
CASSETGTASYEQYF
>19|TRBJ1-1|-|TRBV3-1/TRBV3-2
CASSPASRLAGEYSTEAFF
>19|TRBJ2-1|TRBD2|TRBV7-9
CASSPGASGSRGTYNEQFF
>16|TRBJ1-3|-|TRBV7-2
CASSPDRARSGNTIYF
>17|TRBJ2-6|-|TRBV2
CASSEGPGRSGANVLTF
>13|TRBJ2-3|-|TRBV28
CASSLGGTDTQYF
>12|TRBJ2-7|TRBD1|TRBV12-3/TRBV12-4
CASSWTGSEQYF
>13|TRBJ1-1|-|TRBV18
CASSPQGDTEAFF
>14|TRBJ1-5|-|TRBV13
CASSSGRWNQPQHF
>16|TRBJ1-5|-|TRBV2
CASSPGEGYSNQPQHF
>16|TRBJ2-1|-|TRBV6-5
CASSYSIGQGGHEQFF
>16|TRBJ2-5|TRBD2|TRBV4-2
CASSQVPGRAKETQYF
>16|TRBJ1-5|-|TRBV7-8
CASSLYQGTGNQPQHF
>14|TRBJ1-1|-|TRBV11-2
CASSWGRSNTEAFF
>14|TRBJ2-1|-|TRBV24-1
CATSDSREINEQFF
>13|TRBJ2-2|-|TRBV6-5
CASSYSSTGELFF
>14|TRBJ1-2|-|TRBV6-1
CASSEGPGLYGYTF
>14|TRBJ1-4|-|TRBV18
CASSRGQLDEKLFF
>17|TRBJ2-5|TRBD2|TRBV6-1
CASSEGTSGRFQETQYF
>15|TRBJ2-1|-|TRBV29-1
CSVVGQTSSYNEQFF
>10|TRBJ1-2|-|TRBV2
CASRSGIPTF
>15|TRBJ1-1|-|TRBV7-8
CASSLDRWGYTEAFF
>15|TRBJ1-3|TRBD1|TRBV11-2
CASSLSGTGGNTIYF
>18|TRBJ2-7|TRBD2|TRBV6-6
CASSRRQGTSGSYYEQYF
>14|TRBJ1-2|-|TRBV4-2
CASSQTTVNYGYTF
>16|TRBJ2-7|-|TRBV15
CATSRDLGGLRYEQYF
>13|TRBJ2-7|-|TRBV12-3/TRBV12-4
CASTPASGYEQYF
>14|TRBJ2-1|-|TRBV27
CASSLADSYNEQFF
>14|TRBJ1-1|-|TRBV2
CASITAGGRGEAFF
>14|TRBJ1-6|-|TRBV6-4
CASSSEGSNSPLHF
>19|TRBJ1-1|-|TRBV5-8
CASSRTPTGLVGMNTEAFF
>14|TRBJ1-1|-|TRBV2
CASSVTTVRSEAFF
>16|TRBJ2-6|-|TRBV9
CASCGTPSSGANVLTF
>18|TRBJ2-3|TRBD2|TRBV5-4
CASSPLGLAAAHTDTQYF
>17|TRBJ2-3|TRBD2|TRBV7-9
CASSYSGRGISTDTQYF
>15|TRBJ2-7|-|TRBV28
CASSLIGGTSYEQYF
>13|TRBJ2-7|-|TRBV6-1
CASSEVFTGEQYF